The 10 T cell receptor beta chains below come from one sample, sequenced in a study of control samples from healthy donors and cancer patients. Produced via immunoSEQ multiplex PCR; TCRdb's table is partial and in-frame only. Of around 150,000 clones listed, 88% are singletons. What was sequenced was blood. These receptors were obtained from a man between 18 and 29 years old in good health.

This chain's CDR3 is CATSRRMSGEQYF. CDR3 nucleotide sequence: TGTGCCACCAGCAGAAGGATGTCCGGCGAGCAGTACTTC. This chain uses TRBV15 with TRBJ2-7, with unresolved D. The germline gives CDR1 LNHNV, CDR2 YYDKDF (reference sequence). V lost 2 bases and J 6 bases, leaving 11 bases between the germline ends. The CDR3 loop spans 13 amino acids.

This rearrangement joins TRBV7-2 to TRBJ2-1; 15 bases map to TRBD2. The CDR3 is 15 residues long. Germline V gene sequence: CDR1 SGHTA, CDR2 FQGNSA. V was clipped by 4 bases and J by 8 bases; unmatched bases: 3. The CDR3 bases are TGTGCCAGCAGCTCGGGACTAGCGGGGGGTGATGAGCAGTTCTTC. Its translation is CASSSGLAGGDEQFF.

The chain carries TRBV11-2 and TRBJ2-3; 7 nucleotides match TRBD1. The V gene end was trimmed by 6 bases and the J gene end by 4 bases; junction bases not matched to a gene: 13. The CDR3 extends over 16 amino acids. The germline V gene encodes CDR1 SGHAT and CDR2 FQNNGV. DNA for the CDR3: TGTGCCAGCAGAGCTACCCCGGGACAGAGGCCAGATACGCAGTATTTT. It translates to CASRATPGQRPDTQYF.

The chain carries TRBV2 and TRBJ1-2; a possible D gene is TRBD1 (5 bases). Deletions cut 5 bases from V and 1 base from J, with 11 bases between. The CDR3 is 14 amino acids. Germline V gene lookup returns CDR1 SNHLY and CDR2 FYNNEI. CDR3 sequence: CASSRGGFNYGYTF. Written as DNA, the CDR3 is TGTGCCAGCAGTAGGGGAGGATTTAACTATGGCTACACCTTC.

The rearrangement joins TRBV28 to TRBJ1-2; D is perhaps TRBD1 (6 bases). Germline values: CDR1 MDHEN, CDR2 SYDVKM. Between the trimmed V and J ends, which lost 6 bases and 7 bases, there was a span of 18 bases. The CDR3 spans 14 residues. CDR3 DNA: TGTGCCAGCAGACCCCCAGGGCAGGGGATTGGCTACACCTTC. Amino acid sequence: CASRPPGQGIGYTF.

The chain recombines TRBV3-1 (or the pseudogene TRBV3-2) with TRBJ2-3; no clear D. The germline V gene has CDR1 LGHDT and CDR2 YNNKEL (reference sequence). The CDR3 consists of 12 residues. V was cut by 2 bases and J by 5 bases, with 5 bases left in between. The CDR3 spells CASSQHLDTQYF. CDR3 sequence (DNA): TGTGCCAGCAGCCAACATCTAGATACGCAGTATTTT.

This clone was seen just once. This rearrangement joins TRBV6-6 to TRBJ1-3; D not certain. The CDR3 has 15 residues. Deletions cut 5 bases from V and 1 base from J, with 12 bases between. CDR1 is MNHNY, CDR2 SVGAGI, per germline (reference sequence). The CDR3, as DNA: TGTGCCAGCAGTCGGGAGGTACCATCTGGAAACACCATATATTTT. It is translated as CASSREVPSGNTIYF.

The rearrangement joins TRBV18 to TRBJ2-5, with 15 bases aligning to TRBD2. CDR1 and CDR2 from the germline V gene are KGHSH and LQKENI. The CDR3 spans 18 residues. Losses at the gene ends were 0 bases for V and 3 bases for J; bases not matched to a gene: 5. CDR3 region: CASSPPGLAGGTEETQYF. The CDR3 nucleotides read TGTGCCAGCTCACCACCCGGACTAGCGGGAGGGACAGAAGAGACCCAGTACTTC.

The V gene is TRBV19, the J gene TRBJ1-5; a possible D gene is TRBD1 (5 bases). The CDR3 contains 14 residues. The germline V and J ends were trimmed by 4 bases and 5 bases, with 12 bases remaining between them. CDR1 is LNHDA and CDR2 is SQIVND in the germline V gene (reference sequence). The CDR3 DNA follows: TGTGCCAGTAGTACCCGGGACGGGGATCAGCCCCAGCATTTT. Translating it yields CASSTRDGDQPQHF.

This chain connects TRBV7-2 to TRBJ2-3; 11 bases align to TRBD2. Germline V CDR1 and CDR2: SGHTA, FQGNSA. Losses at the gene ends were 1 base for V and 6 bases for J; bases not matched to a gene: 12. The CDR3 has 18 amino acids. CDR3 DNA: TGTGCCAGCAGCTTAGGCTCTAGCGGGGGGCGGGCGTCGGATACGCAGTATTTT. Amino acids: CASSLGSSGGRASDTQYF.